These 9 T cell receptor beta chains came from one sample sequenced in a study of blood T cell repertoires in COVID-19. Assay: immunoSEQ multiplex PCR; the TCRdb copy retains only in-frame clones and omits some. The sample has 140,000 to 150,000 clones; about four fifths are singletons. The specimen sequenced was PBMCs or T cells enriched from blood (not recorded which). Every receptor here comes from a woman in her 50s with acute COVID-19.

CDR3 DNA sequence: TGTGCCACCCAAGCCGGGACAGGGGCTCCTAATGAGCAGTTCTTC. Amino acid sequence: CATQAGTGAPNEQFF. This rearrangement joins TRBV7-9 to TRBJ2-1; TRBD1 aligns across 10 bases. V gave up 10 bases and J gave up 7 bases; unmatched junction bases: 13. CDR1 SEHNR and CDR2 FQNEAQ come from the germline V gene (reference sequence). This CDR3 has 15 residues.

This rearrangement joins TRBV9 to TRBJ1-1; 7 bases are shared with TRBD1. Trimming removed 4 bases from V and 2 bases from J; junction bases left unmatched: 5. The CDR3 totals 14 residues. Germline V gene lookup returns CDR1 SGDLS and CDR2 YYNGEE. The CDR3 DNA sequence: TGTGCCAGCAGCCTTGGGGACAGAAACACTGAAGCTTTCTTT. It yields the protein CASSLGDRNTEAFF. The full variable domain, in which reference TRBV9 and TRBJ1-1 provide the parts outside the CDR3, is DSGVTQTPKHLITATGQRVTLRCSPRSGDLSVYWYQQSLDQGLQFLIQYYNGEERAKGNILERFSAQQFPDLHSELNLSSLELGDSALYFCASSLGDRNTEAFFGQGTRLTVV.

V is TRBV2 and J is TRBJ2-3; a weak D match, TRBD1 (6 bases). CDR3 length: 17 residues. Trimming removed 2 bases from V and 0 bases from J, with 15 bases in between. Germline values: CDR1 SNHLY, CDR2 FYNNEI. The CDR3 nucleotides are TGTGCCAGCAGTGAAACCCAAAAGACAGGTAGCACAGATACGCAGTATTTT. This sequence encodes CASSETQKTGSTDTQYF.

The chain employs TRBV9 and TRBJ2-1; 8 bases match TRBD2. Unmatched junction bases numbered 11, after V lost 4 bases and J lost 5 bases. Germline V lookup: CDR1 SGDLS, CDR2 YYNGEE. The CDR3 extends over 16 amino acids. DNA of the CDR3: TGTGCCAGCAGCCGACTGGACGGGAGGGCCAACAATGAGCAGTTCTTC. Its protein is CASSRLDGRANNEQFF.

The chain has TRBV5-8 and TRBJ1-5, with D unclear. V lost 6 bases and J lost 0, with 10 bases in between. CDR1 is SGHTS and CDR2 is YDEGEE in the germline V gene. The CDR3 extends over 14 amino acids. As DNA, the CDR3 is TGTGCCAGCACCCCGAGGATTAGCAATCAGCCCCAGCATTTT. Its translation: CASTPRISNQPQHF.

This chain joins TRBV5-4 and TRBJ2-3; 7 bases are a match to TRBD2. Trimming at V came to 4 bases and at J to 3 bases, leaving 8 bases not matched to a gene. The CDR3 consists of 15 residues. Germline V lookup: CDR1 SGHNT, CDR2 YYREEE (reference sequence). The CDR3 DNA is TGTGCCAGCAGCCTCACCAGCGGGGAGACAGATACGCAGTATTTT. Translating gives CASSLTSGETDTQYF.

This clone was picked up one time. Other DNA sequences in this sample translate to the same CDR3. The CDR3 coding sequence is TGTGCCAGCAGCTTAGGCCCGACAGCGTACGAGCAGTACTTC. Translated: CASSLGPTAYEQYF. The chain recombines TRBV7-8 with TRBJ2-7; tentative D call: TRBD1 (5 bases). Trimming pared 1 base from V and 4 bases from J, leaving 11 bases between. This CDR3 is built from 14 residues. The V gene's germline CDR1 is SGHVS and CDR2 FQNEAQ.

V and J are TRBV6-2 or TRBV6-3 and TRBJ2-5; the D gene is possibly TRBD2 (6 bases). The V gene lost 5 bases and the J gene lost 1 base, with 11 bases spanning the gap. The length of the CDR3 is 14 residues. Germline CDR1 reads MNHEY; CDR2 reads SVGEGT. CDR3 protein: CASSKNSGQETQYF. CDR3 nucleotides: TGTGCCAGCAGTAAAAATAGCGGCCAAGAGACCCAGTACTTC.

V gene TRBV30 combines with J gene TRBJ1-6; tentative D call: TRBD1 (6 bases). There are 19 residues in the CDR3. Trimming pared 0 bases from V and 0 bases from J, leaving 18 bases between. CDR1 and CDR2 from the germline V gene are GTSNPN and SVGIG (reference sequence). CDR3 protein: CAWSVGGGARRSYNSPLHF. In DNA, the CDR3 is TGTGCCTGGAGTGTGGGCGGGGGGGCCCGACGCTCCTATAATTCACCCCTCCACTTT.